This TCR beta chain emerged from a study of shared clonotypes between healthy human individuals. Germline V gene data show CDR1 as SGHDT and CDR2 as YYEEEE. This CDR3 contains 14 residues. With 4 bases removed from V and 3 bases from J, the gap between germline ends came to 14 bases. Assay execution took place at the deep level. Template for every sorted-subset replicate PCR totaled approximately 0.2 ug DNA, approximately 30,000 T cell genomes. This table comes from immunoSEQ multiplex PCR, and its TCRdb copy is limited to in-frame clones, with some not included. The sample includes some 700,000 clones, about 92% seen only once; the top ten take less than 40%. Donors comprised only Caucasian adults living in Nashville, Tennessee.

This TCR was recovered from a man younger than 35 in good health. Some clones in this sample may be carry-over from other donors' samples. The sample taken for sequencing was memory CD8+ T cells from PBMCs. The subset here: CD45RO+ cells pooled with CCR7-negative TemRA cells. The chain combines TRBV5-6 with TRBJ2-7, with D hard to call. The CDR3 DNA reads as TGTGCCAGCAGCCCGCTTGGGGTGGGCTACGAGCAGTACTTC. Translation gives CASSPLGVGYEQYF.